The 12 T cell receptor beta chains listed next were all sequenced from one sample in a study of cytomegalovirus exposure and HLA in healthy donors. Both 60 Vbeta primers and 13 Jbeta primers went into the PCR. The method was immunoSEQ multiplex PCR; TCRdb's version includes in-frame clones alone and lacks a portion of them. The sample records 150,000 to 200,000 clones, approximately 82% being singletons. Input material: PBMCs. The receptors originated from a young woman in good health and CMV-seropositive.

The V and J genes are TRBV7-9 and TRBJ1-4, with no clear D. The CDR3 runs 11 residues. Trimming shortened V by 8 bases and J by 8 bases, and 9 bases separated the two germline ends. The V gene's germline CDR1 is SEHNR and CDR2 FQNEAQ (reference sequence). In DNA form, the CDR3 reads TGTGCCAGCTTTAAAGCGGAAAAACTGTTTTTT. This codes for CASFKAEKLFF.

Worth noting for this clone: Germline is not matched at one junction end, which may reflect a read error. In nucleotides, the CDR3 is TGTTCCAGCAGCCGTTATATCGGGACAGATGACCAAGAGACCCAGTACTTC. Translated, it gives CSSSRYIGTDDQETQYF. The V gene is TRBV7-9, the J gene TRBJ2-5; the match to TRBD1 covers 7 bases. This CDR3 is built from 17 residues. From germline, CDR1 is SEHNR and CDR2 FQNEAQ (reference sequence).

In nucleotides, the CDR3 is TGCAGTGCCCCGGACACTTATGGCTACACCTTC. This translates into CSAPDTYGYTF. The chain links TRBV20-1 to TRBJ1-2, with TRBD1 as a possible D gene (5 bases). CDR1 and CDR2 (germline): DFQATT, SNEGSKA (reference sequence). V shed 6 bases and J shed 5 bases, with 10 bases lying between them. There are 11 residues in the CDR3.

The chain has TRBV7-2 and TRBJ1-4, with TRBD1 as a possible D gene (5 bases). Germline V CDR1 and CDR2: SGHTA, FQGNSA. The germline V and J ends were trimmed by 1 base and 6 bases, with 9 bases remaining between them. The CDR3 has 14 residues. The chain's CDR3 is CASSLVAGYEKLFF. CDR3 DNA: TGTGCCAGCAGCTTAGTCGCAGGGTATGAAAAACTGTTTTTT.

This chain uses TRBV27 with TRBJ1-2; possible D gene TRBD1, 6 bases. The V and J ends lost 0 bases and 0 bases respectively, with 11 bases between them. The CDR3 runs to 16 residues. The germline gives CDR1 MNHEY, CDR2 SMNVEV (reference sequence). The CDR3 reads CASSLSRDTTNYGYTF. CDR3 nucleotide sequence: TGTGCCAGCAGTTTATCGAGGGACACAACTAACTATGGCTACACCTTC.

The chain recombines TRBV6-1 with TRBJ2-7, with TRBD1 matching over 9 bases. Germline V gene lookup returns CDR1 MNHNS and CDR2 SASEGT. The length of the CDR3 is 16 residues. Unmatched junction bases numbered 6, after V lost 2 bases and J lost 1 base. Written as DNA, the CDR3 is TGTGCCAGCAGTGAAAATATTGGGACAGGGTCCTACGAGCAGTACGTC. It specifies CASSENIGTGSYEQYV.

The chain combines TRBV6-4 with TRBJ2-3; TRBD2 is a possible D gene (5 bases). Between the trimmed V and J ends, which lost 3 bases and 1 base, there was a span of 11 bases. Germline V gene sequence: CDR1 MRHNA, CDR2 SNTAGT. CDR3 length: 15 amino acids. This CDR3 is CASSEGEGGTDTQYF. Written as DNA, the CDR3 is TGTGCCAGCAGTGAGGGAGAGGGAGGCACAGATACGCAGTATTTT.

The chain is built from TRBV7-9 and TRBJ1-1; D possibly corresponds to TRBD1 (5 bases). V shed 2 bases and J shed 0 bases, with 7 bases lying between them. Germline V gives CDR1 SEHNR, CDR2 FQNEAQ (reference sequence). The CDR3 runs to 14 residues. This CDR3 reads CASSLQGMNTEAFF. Written as DNA, the CDR3 is TGTGCCAGCAGCTTACAGGGCATGAACACTGAAGCTTTCTTT. The whole variable domain, filled in from reference TRBV7-9 and TRBJ1-1, reads DTGVSQNPRHKITKRGQNVTFRCDPISEHNRLYWYRQTLGQGPEFLTYFQNEAQLEKSRLLSDRFSAERPKGSFSTLEIQRTEQGDSAMYLCASSLQGMNTEAFFGQGTRLTVV.

Only one count was recorded for this clone. The chain is built from TRBV5-8 and TRBJ2-5; D gene uncertain. Germline V lookup: CDR1 SGHTS, CDR2 YDEGEE. V gave up 4 bases and J gave up 2 bases, with 12 bases separating them. The CDR3 has 14 residues. The CDR3 DNA reads as TGTGCCAGCAGCCTCAGGTCCGCGCAAGAGACCCAGTACTTC. Translated: CASSLRSAQETQYF.

The rearrangement links TRBV11-3 to TRBJ2-2, with a possible D match to TRBD2 (5 bases). The CDR3 is made up of 15 amino acids. Looked up from germline, CDR1 is SGHNT and CDR2 is YENEEA. V was trimmed by 4 bases and J by 2 bases, leaving 11 bases between them. The CDR3 here is CASSSGLINTGELFF. CDR3 nucleotides: TGTGCCAGCAGCTCAGGACTGATTAACACCGGGGAGCTGTTTTTT.

The chain is built from TRBV4-1 and TRBJ2-1, with 11 bases that match TRBD2. This CDR3 spans 16 amino acids. V shed 1 base, J shed 5 bases, and the junction held 4 bases outside the gene matches. In germline, CDR1 is MGHRA, CDR2 YSYEKL. The CDR3 sequence: CASSQVVAGGDNEQFF. Here the CDR3 DNA reads TGCGCCAGCAGCCAAGTAGTAGCGGGGGGGGACAATGAGCAGTTCTTC.

This clone was counted a few times. This rearrangement joins TRBV27 to TRBJ2-7; TRBD2 agrees at 7 bases. V trimming: 4 bases; J trimming: 2 bases; junction bases outside the gene matches: 2. The germline CDR1 and CDR2 sequences are MNHEY and SMNVEV (reference sequence). CDR3 length equals 13 residues. CDR3 nucleotides: TGTGCCAGCAGTTCCGGGGGGACCTACGAGCAGTACGTC. Translated: CASSSGGTYEQYV.